The 22 T cell receptor beta chains reported below all come from one sample, sequenced in a study of blood T cell repertoires in COVID-19. The assay was immunoSEQ multiplex PCR, and TCRdb's table has in-frame clones only and misses some. Of 270,000 or so clones in the sample, 81% were seen once. Sequencing was performed on peripheral blood. The receptors shown here come from an older woman with active or convalescent COVID-19.

The CDR3: CASSFGLAGGGEQYF. Here the CDR3 DNA reads TGTGCCAGCAGCTTTGGACTAGCCGGCGGCGGCGAGCAGTACTTC. This chain joins TRBV5-4 and TRBJ2-7, with 8 bases aligning to TRBD2. Trimming cost V 2 bases and J 6 bases; bases outside gene matches: 10. The CDR3 spans 15 residues. The V gene's germline CDR1 is SGHNT and CDR2 YYREEE (reference sequence). The full variable domain, completed using reference TRBV5-4 and TRBJ2-7, is ETGVTQSPTHLIKTRGQQVTLRCSSQSGHNTVSWYQQALGQGPQFIFQYYREEENGRGNFPPRFSGLQFPNYSSELNVNALELDDSALYLCASSFGLAGGGEQYFGPGTRLTVT.

The chain combines TRBV19 with TRBJ1-2; 12 bases are a match to TRBD1. Germline CDR1 reads LNHDA; CDR2 reads SQIVND (reference sequence). The CDR3 sequence is 16 residues long. The V gene end was trimmed by 7 bases and the J gene end by 4 bases; junction bases not matched to a gene: 10. CDR3: CASTPGTGGEGYGYTF. The CDR3 bases are TGTGCCAGTACCCCGGGGACAGGGGGCGAAGGCTATGGCTACACCTTC.

The CDR3 region is CAIAPRVQSETQYF. CDR3 in DNA: TGTGCCATCGCCCCCCGGGTCCAGTCAGAGACCCAGTACTTC. This chain connects TRBV10-3 to TRBJ2-5; no definite D call. The CDR3 runs to 14 residues. Between the trimmed V and J ends, which lost 8 bases and 4 bases, there was a span of 17 bases. CDR1 is ENHRY, CDR2 SYGVKD, per germline.

This sequence joins TRBV10-1 and TRBJ1-1; the D is unclear. Germline V CDR1 and CDR2: WNHNN, SYGVQD (reference sequence). V lost 3 bases to trimming and J lost 2 bases, with 10 bases between them. This CDR3 comprises 14 residues. Here the CDR3 DNA reads TGCGCCAGCAGTGAACGAGGAAGCAACACTGAAGCTTTCTTT. Its protein is CASSERGSNTEAFF.

This clone was detected only a few times. V usage is TRBV3-1 (or the pseudogene TRBV3-2) and J usage is TRBJ2-7; 7 bases fit TRBD1. CDR3 length: 16 amino acids. Germline CDR1 LGHDT, CDR2 YNNKEL (reference sequence). The ends lost 0 bases at V and 6 bases at J; junction bases unmatched: 11. The CDR3 protein is CASSQDLGQGVGEQYF. The CDR3 bases are TGTGCCAGCAGCCAAGATTTAGGGCAGGGGGTGGGCGAGCAGTACTTC.

This chain uses TRBV19 with TRBJ1-2, with 8 positions matching TRBD1. V shed 5 bases and J 8 bases; nucleotides not matched to a gene: 7. The CDR3 loop spans 13 amino acids. The V gene's germline CDR1 is LNHDA and CDR2 SQIVND (reference sequence). DNA for the CDR3: TGTGCCAGTAGTGCGGGACAGGCGAAGGGCTACACCTTC. Its protein is CASSAGQAKGYTF.

The chain has TRBV12-3 or TRBV12-4 and TRBJ2-5; 8 positions match TRBD2. V gave up 4 bases and J gave up 7 bases; unmatched junction bases: 5. The length of the CDR3 is 13 residues. DNA for the CDR3: TGTGCCAGCAGTTCGGGGGGGCTGAGGACCCAGTACTTC. Its protein is CASSSGGLRTQYF.

CDR3 nucleotides: TGCGCCAGCAGCCAAGTGGATATGGGGCTAGCGGGGGGCAATGAGCAGTTCTTC. Protein sequence: CASSQVDMGLAGGNEQFF. The rearrangement links TRBV4-1 to TRBJ2-1; 11 positions match TRBD2. Germline V CDR1 and CDR2: MGHRA, YSYEKL. The V segment lost 1 base and the J segment 6 bases; nucleotides outside the gene matches: 11. The CDR3 is 18 residues long.

The chain uses TRBV9 and TRBJ2-5; 9 bases are shared with TRBD2. The germline gives CDR1 SGDLS, CDR2 YYNGEE. After removal of 0 bases from V and 0 bases from J, the junction contained 3 bases not matched to a gene. This CDR3 spans 16 amino acids. The CDR3 region has the DNA TGTGCCAGCAGCGTAGGCCTAGCGGGGAACCAAGAGACCCAGTACTTC. This gives the protein CASSVGLAGNQETQYF.

V usage is TRBV5-1 and J usage is TRBJ2-7; D unresolved. Trimming removed 6 bases from V and 0 bases from J, with 10 bases in between. The CDR3 has 13 amino acids. Per the germline V gene, CDR1 is SGHRS and CDR2 is YFSETQ. DNA for the CDR3: TGCGCCAGCACCGGGTTAACCTCCTACGAGCAGTACTTC. Translation: CASTGLTSYEQYF.

This clone was recorded only once. The V gene is TRBV10-2, the J gene TRBJ1-1, with a weak D call TRBD1 (5 bases). Germline V lookup: CDR1 WSHSY, CDR2 SAAADI. Trimming left V 2 bases short and J 3 bases short, with 10 bases between. The CDR3 extends over 14 amino acids. CDR3 loop: CASSEQARDTEAFF. In DNA, the CDR3 is TGCGCCAGCAGTGAGCAGGCCAGGGACACTGAAGCTTTCTTT.

The chain couples TRBV5-1 to TRBJ2-1, with 14 bases lining up with TRBD2. In germline, CDR1 is SGHRS, CDR2 YFSETQ. V shed 5 bases, J shed 0 bases, and the junction held 4 bases outside the gene matches. The CDR3 has 17 residues. CDR3 amino acids: CASRATSGGASYNEQFF. Written as DNA, the CDR3 is TGCGCCAGCAGGGCGACTAGCGGGGGGGCCTCCTACAATGAGCAGTTCTTC.

The CDR3: CASSLSGGGGGYTF. The CDR3, as DNA: TGCGCCAGCAGCTTGTCGGGCGGGGGTGGTGGCTACACCTTC. The chain uses TRBV5-1 and TRBJ1-2, with a weak D call TRBD1 (5 bases). Germline CDR1 SGHRS, CDR2 YFSETQ. The germline V and J ends were trimmed by 1 base and 7 bases, with 14 bases remaining between them. The CDR3 has 14 residues. The whole variable domain, remainder taken from reference TRBV5-1 and TRBJ1-2, is KAGVTQTPRYLIKTRGQQVTLSCSPISGHRSVSWYQQTPGQGLQFLFEYFSETQRNKGNFPGRFSGRQFSNSRSEMNVSTLELGDSALYLCASSLSGGGGGYTFGSGTRLTVV.

The sample holds a few counts of this clone. This chain uses TRBV6-5 with TRBJ2-1; no clear D. The CDR3 contains 14 residues. From germline, CDR1 is MNHEY and CDR2 SVGAGI. Deletions cut 7 bases from V and 0 bases from J, with 10 bases between. CDR3 region: CASTPVSSYNEQFF. In DNA, the CDR3 is TGTGCCAGCACGCCTGTGAGCTCCTACAATGAGCAGTTCTTC.

V and J are TRBV9 and TRBJ2-3; D possibly corresponds to TRBD1 (6 bases). Germline values: CDR1 SGDLS, CDR2 YYNGEE. This CDR3 has 15 residues. V lost 0 bases and J lost 2, with 10 bases in between. CDR3 DNA: TGTGCCAGCAGCGTAGTGGGGGCACCCACAGATACGCAGTATTTT. It is translated as CASSVVGAPTDTQYF.

The rearrangement uses TRBV10-3 and TRBJ2-7, with a possible D match to TRBD1 (5 bases). Germline CDR1 is ENHRY and CDR2 is SYGVKD. V shed 2 bases and J shed 4 bases, with 9 bases lying between them. This CDR3 has 13 residues. The CDR3 reads CAISEQGSYEQYF. Written as DNA, the CDR3 is TGTGCCATCAGTGAGCAGGGTTCGTACGAGCAGTACTTC.

The chain has TRBV5-1 and TRBJ2-7, with TRBD2 as a possible D gene (6 bases). This CDR3 region has 15 residues. The germline gives CDR1 SGHRS, CDR2 YFSETQ. The V gene lost 4 bases and the J gene lost 2 bases, with 16 bases spanning the gap. CDR3 sequence reads: CASSTDGSLTYEQYF. The CDR3 DNA reads as TGCGCCAGCAGCACGGACGGGAGCTTAACCTACGAGCAGTACTTC.

This clone was seen repeatedly, ten times or more. The chain carries TRBV27 and TRBJ2-3; 7 bases agree with TRBD2. V shed 3 bases and J 1 base; nucleotides not matched to a gene: 1. The CDR3 has 14 amino acids. CDR1 is MNHEY and CDR2 is SMNVEV in the germline V gene (reference sequence). CDR3 sequence reads: CASSLAGGTDTQYF. The DNA of the CDR3 is TGTGCCAGCAGTTTGGCGGGGGGCACAGATACGCAGTATTTT.

This clone was seen a handful of times. V gene TRBV3-1 (or the pseudogene TRBV3-2) combines with J gene TRBJ2-7; 10 nucleotides match TRBD1. This CDR3 has 15 amino acids. Trimming cost V 4 bases and J 4 bases; bases outside gene matches: 7. CDR1 and CDR2 (germline): LGHDT, YNNKEL (reference sequence). This chain's CDR3 is CASSPRDRGIYEQYF. The CDR3 DNA is TGTGCCAGCAGCCCGAGGGACAGGGGAATTTACGAGCAGTACTTC.

The chain links TRBV6-6 to TRBJ1-1; no definite D call. This CDR3 comprises 13 residues. Germline V gene data show CDR1 as MNHNY and CDR2 as SVGAGI (reference sequence). Trimming took 5 bases from V and 0 from J, leaving 7 bases between them. The CDR3 bases are TGTGCCAGCAGTCGCGACTTGAACACTGAAGCTTTCTTT. Residues: CASSRDLNTEAFF.

This clone was seen once. For the CDR3, the DNA is TGTGCCAGCTCGAGCCCCCCAGGGGTAGAGCAGTACTTC. The encoded protein is CASSSPPGVEQYF. The gene calls are TRBV27 and TRBJ2-7; tentatively, D is TRBD1 (6 bases). With 8 bases removed from V and 7 bases from J, the gap between germline ends came to 18 bases. CDR1 and CDR2 (germline): MNHEY, SMNVEV (reference sequence). The CDR3 length is 13 residues.

V and J are TRBV6-6 and TRBJ1-6, with TRBD1 as a possible D gene (6 bases). This CDR3 has 14 amino acids. Between the trimmed V and J ends, which lost 6 bases and 13 bases, there was a span of 19 bases. CDR1 and CDR2 (germline): MNHNY, SVGAGI (reference sequence). CDR3 nucleotide sequence: TGTGCCAGCAGGTACCTTCGGGACAAGGTCCCCCTCCACTTT. It translates to CASRYLRDKVPLHF.